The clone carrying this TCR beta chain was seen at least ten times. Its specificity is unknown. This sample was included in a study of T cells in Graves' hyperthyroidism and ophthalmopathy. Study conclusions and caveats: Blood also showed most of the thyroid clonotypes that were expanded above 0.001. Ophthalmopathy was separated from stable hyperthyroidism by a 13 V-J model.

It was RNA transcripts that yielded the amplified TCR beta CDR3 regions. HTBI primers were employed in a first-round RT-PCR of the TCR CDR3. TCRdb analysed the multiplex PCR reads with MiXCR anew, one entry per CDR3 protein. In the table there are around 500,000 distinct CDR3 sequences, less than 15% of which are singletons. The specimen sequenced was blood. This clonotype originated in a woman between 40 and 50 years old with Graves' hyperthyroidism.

CDR3 in amino acids: CASSWGPDSNYGYTF. The CDR3 nucleotides read TGTGCCAGCAGCTGGGGACCCGACTCCAACTATGGCTACACCTTC. The chain carries TRBV5-8 and TRBJ1-2; TRBD1 might be the D (5 bases). The V end lost 3 bases, the J end lost 2 bases, and 14 bases lay between the germline ends. The CDR3 contains 15 residues. From germline, CDR1 is SGHTS and CDR2 YDEGEE.